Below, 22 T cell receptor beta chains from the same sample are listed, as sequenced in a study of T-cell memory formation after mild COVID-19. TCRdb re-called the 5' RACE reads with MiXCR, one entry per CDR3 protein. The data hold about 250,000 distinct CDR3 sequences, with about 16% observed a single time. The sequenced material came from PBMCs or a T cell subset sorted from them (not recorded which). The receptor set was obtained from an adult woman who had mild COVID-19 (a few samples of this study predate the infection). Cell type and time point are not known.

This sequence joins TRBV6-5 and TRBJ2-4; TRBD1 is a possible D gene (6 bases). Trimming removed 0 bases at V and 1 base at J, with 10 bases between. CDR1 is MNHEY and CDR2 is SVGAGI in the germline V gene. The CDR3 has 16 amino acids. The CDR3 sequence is CASSYSVQGAKNIQYF. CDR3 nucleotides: TGTGCCAGCAGTTACTCGGTCCAGGGGGCCAAAAACATTCAGTACTTC.

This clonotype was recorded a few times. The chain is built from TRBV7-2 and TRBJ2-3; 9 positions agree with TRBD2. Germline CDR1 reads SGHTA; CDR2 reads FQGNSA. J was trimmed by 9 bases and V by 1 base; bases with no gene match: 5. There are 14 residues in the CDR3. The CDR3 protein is CASSLGPSGKTQYF. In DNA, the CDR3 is TGTGCCAGCAGCTTAGGCCCTAGCGGGAAAACGCAGTATTTT.

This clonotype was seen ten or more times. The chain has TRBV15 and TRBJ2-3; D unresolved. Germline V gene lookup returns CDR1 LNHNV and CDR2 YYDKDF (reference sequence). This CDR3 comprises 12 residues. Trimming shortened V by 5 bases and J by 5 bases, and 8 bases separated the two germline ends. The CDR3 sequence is CATSPLGDTQYF. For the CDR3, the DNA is TGTGCCACCAGCCCCCTCGGAGATACGCAGTATTTT.

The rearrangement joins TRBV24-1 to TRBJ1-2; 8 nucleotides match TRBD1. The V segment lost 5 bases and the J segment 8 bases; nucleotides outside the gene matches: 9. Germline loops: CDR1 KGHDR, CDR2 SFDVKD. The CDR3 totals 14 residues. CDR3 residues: CATSVPGPGGGYTF. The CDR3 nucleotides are TGTGCCACCAGTGTCCCTGGGCCAGGGGGCGGCTACACCTTC.

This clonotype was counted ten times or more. As DNA, the CDR3 is TGCGCCAGCAGCCAAGAGGTCCGGGGGGTATTAAATACGCAGTATTTT. This encodes CASSQEVRGVLNTQYF. This chain links TRBV4-1 with TRBJ2-3, with 7 nucleotides matching TRBD2. Germline loops: CDR1 MGHRA, CDR2 YSYEKL. V lost 0 bases to trimming and J lost 7 bases; unmatched junction nucleotides: 10. The CDR3 loop spans 16 amino acids.

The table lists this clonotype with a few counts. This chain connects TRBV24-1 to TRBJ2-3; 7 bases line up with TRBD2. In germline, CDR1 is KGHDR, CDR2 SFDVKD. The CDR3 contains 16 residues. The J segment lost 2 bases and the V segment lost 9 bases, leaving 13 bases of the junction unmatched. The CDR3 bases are TGTGCCACCTCCTTCTCGGGAAGCGGGATCACAGATACGCAGTATTTT. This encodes CATSFSGSGITDTQYF.

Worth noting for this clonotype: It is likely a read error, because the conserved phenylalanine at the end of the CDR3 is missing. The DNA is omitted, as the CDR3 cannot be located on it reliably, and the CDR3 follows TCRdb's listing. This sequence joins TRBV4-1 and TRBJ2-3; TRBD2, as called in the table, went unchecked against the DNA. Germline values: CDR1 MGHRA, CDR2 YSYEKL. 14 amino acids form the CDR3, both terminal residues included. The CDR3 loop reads CASSQEVRTSLKRI.

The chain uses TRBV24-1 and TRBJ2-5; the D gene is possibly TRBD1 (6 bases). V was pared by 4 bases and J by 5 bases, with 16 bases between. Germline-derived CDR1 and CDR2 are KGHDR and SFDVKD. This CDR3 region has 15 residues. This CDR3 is CATSDLGAGGETQYF. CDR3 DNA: TGTGCCACCAGTGACCTGGGGGCGGGTGGGGAGACCCAGTACTTC.

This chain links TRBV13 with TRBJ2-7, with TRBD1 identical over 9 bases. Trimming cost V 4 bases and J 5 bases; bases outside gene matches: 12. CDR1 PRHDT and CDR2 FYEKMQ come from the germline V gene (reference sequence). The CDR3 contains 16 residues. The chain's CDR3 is CASSSPKGTGSHEQYF. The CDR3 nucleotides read TGTGCCAGCAGCTCCCCTAAAGGGACAGGGAGCCACGAGCAGTACTTC.

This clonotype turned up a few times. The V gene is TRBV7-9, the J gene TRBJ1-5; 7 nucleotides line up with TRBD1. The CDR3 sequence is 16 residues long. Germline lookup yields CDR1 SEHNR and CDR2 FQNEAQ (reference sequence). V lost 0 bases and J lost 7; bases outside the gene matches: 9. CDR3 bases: TGTGCCAGCAGCTTAGCGTCCAGGGGGTTGGAACAGCCCCAGCATTTT. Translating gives CASSLASRGLEQPQHF.

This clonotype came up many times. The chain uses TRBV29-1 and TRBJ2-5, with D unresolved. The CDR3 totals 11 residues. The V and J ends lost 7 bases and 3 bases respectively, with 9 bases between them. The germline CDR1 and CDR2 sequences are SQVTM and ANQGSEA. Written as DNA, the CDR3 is TGCAGCGCTGCGTCGGAAGAGACCCAGTACTTC. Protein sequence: CSAASEETQYF.

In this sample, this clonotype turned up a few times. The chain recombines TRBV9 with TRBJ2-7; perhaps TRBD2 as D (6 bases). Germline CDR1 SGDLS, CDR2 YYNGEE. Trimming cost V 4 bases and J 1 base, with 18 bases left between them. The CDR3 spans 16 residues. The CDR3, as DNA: TGTGCCAGCAGCCCGAAACCGGGACTTCGATCCTACGAGCAGTACTTC. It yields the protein CASSPKPGLRSYEQYF.

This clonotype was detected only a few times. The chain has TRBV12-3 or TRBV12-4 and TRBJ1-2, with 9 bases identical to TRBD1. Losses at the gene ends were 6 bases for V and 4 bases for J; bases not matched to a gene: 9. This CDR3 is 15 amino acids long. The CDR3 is CASRLQGAGFYGYTF. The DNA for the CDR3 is TGTGCCAGCAGATTACAGGGGGCTGGTTTCTATGGCTACACCTTC.

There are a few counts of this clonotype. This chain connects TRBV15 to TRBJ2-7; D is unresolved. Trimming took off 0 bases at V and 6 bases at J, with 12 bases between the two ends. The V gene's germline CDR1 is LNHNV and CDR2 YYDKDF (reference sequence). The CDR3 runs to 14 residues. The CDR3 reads CATSREGWPGEQYF. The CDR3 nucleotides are TGTGCCACCAGCAGAGAGGGATGGCCTGGCGAGCAGTACTTC.

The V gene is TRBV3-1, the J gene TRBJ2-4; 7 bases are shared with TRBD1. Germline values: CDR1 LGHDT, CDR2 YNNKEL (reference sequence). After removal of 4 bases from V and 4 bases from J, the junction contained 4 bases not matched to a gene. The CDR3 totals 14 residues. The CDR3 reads CASSPRDSKNIQYF. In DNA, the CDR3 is TGTGCCAGCAGCCCCCGGGACAGTAAAAACATTCAGTACTTC.

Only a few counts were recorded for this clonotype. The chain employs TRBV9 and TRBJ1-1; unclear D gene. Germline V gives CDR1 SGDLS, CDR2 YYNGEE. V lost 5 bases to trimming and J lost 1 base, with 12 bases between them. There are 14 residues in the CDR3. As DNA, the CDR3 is TGTGCCAGCAGTCGAGTGGAGGCGAACACTGAAGCTTTCTTT. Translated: CASSRVEANTEAFF.

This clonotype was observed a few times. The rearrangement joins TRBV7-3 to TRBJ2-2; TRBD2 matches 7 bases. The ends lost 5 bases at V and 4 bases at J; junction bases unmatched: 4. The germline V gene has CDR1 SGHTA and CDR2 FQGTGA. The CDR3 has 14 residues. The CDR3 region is CASSRTSATGELFF. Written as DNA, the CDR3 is TGTGCCAGCAGCAGAACTAGCGCCACCGGGGAGCTGTTTTTT.

CDR3 DNA sequence: TGTGCCAGCAGTTTACACCCCAGGGCTAGCGGGGGCAAAAAGTACTTC. Encoded protein: CASSLHPRASGGKKYF. The chain joins TRBV12-3 or TRBV12-4 to TRBJ2-7, with 10 bases fitting TRBD2. Trimming took 2 bases from V and 11 from J; bases not matched to a gene: 15. The CDR3 has 16 amino acids.

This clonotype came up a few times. The CDR3 coding sequence is TGTGCCATCAGTGAGCCAACCGGGCCTCAAGCCAAAAACATTCAGTACTTC. Its protein is CAISEPTGPQAKNIQYF. This chain joins TRBV10-3 and TRBJ2-4, with D unresolved. The CDR3 loop spans 17 amino acids. V gave up 2 bases and J gave up 0 bases, with 14 bases separating them. Germline loops: CDR1 ENHRY, CDR2 SYGVKD.

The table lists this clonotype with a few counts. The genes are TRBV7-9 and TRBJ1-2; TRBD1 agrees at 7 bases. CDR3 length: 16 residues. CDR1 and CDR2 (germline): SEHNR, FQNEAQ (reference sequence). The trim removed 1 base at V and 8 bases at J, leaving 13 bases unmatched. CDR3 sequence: CASSLEGRRQGSGYTF. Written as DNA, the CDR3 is TGTGCCAGCAGCTTAGAAGGGAGGCGACAGGGTAGCGGCTACACCTTC.

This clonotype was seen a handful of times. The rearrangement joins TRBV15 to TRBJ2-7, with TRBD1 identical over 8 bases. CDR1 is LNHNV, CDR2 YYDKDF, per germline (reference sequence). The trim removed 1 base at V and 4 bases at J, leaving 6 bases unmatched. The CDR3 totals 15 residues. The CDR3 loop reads CATSRARTGLYEQYF. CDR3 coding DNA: TGTGCCACCAGCAGAGCTCGGACAGGGTTATACGAGCAGTACTTC.

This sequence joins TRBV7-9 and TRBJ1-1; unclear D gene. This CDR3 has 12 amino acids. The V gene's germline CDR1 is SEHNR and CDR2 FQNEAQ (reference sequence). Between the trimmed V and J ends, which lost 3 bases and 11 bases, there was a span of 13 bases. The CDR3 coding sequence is TGTGCCAGCAGCTTCCGGGAGATCGGGGCTTTCTTT. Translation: CASSFREIGAFF.